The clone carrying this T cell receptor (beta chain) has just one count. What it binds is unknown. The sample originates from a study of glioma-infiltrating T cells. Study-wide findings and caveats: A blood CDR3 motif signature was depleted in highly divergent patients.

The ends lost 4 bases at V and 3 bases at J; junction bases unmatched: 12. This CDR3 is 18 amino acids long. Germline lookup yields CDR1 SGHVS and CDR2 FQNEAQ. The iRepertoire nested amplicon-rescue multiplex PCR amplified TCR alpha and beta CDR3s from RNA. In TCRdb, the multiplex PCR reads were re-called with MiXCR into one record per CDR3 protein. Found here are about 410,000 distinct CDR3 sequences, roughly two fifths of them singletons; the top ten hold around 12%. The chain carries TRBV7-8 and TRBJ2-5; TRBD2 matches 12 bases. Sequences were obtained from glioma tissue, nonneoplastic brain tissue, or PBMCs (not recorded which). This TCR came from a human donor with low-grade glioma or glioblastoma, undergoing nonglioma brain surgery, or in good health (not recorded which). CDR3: CASSSYRLAGVGKETQYF. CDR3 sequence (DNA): TGTGCCAGCAGCTCATACCGACTAGCGGGAGTAGGTAAAGAGACCCAGTACTTC.